A single sample gave rise to the 13 T cell receptor beta chains below, sequenced in a study of shared clonotypes between healthy human individuals. Libraries were prepared by immunoSEQ multiplex PCR; TCRdb keeps only in-frame clonotypes and omits some of them. Among 1,400,000 or so clones, 98% were seen once, and the ten largest hold over 0.3%. Sequenced material: naive CD4+ T cells sorted from blood. Subset meaning: CD45RA+ positively selected. Receptors originate from a man younger than 40 in good health.

The V call is TRBV27, the J call TRBJ2-7; D ambiguous. Germline loops: CDR1 MNHEY, CDR2 SMNVEV (reference sequence). The V gene lost 5 bases and the J gene lost 3 bases, with 11 bases spanning the gap. This CDR3 comprises 13 residues. The CDR3 spells CASSRYDLYEQYF. DNA of the CDR3: TGTGCCAGCAGTCGCTATGACCTCTACGAGCAGTACTTC.

The V and J genes are TRBV18 and TRBJ2-4; TRBD2 agrees at 7 bases. V lost 4 bases, J lost 8 bases, and 8 bases stayed unmatched. Germline V gene data show CDR1 as KGHSH and CDR2 as LQKENI. The CDR3 sequence is 14 residues long. CDR3 region: CASSLGAGADIQYF. The CDR3 region has the DNA TGTGCCAGCTCACTTGGGGCGGGAGCGGACATTCAGTACTTC.

The V and J genes are TRBV25-1 and TRBJ1-5; 8 nucleotides agree with TRBD1. The germline CDR1 and CDR2 sequences are MGHDK and SYGVNS. Unmatched junction bases numbered 8, after V lost 6 bases and J lost 7 bases. This CDR3 region has 14 residues. In DNA, the CDR3 is TGTGCCAGCAGCGAAACAGGGGGTGCGCAGCCCCAGCATTTT. Its translation is CASSETGGAQPQHF. The full variable domain, in which reference TRBV25-1 and TRBJ1-5 provide the parts outside the CDR3, is EADIYQTPRYLVIGTGKKITLECSQTMGHDKMYWYQQDPGMELHLIHYSYGVNSTEKGDLSSESTVSRIRTEHFPLTLESARPSHTSQYLCASSETGGAQPQHFGDGTRLSIL.

The V gene is TRBV28, the J gene TRBJ2-1; no clear D gene. The germline V gene encodes CDR1 MDHEN and CDR2 SYDVKM. This CDR3 has 14 amino acids. Trimming took 2 bases from V and 2 from J, leaving 7 bases between them. The CDR3 DNA is TGTGCCAGCAGTTTAGGGCCCCCCTACAATGAGCAGTTCTTC. Translating it yields CASSLGPPYNEQFF.

V gene TRBV30 combines with J gene TRBJ1-3; TRBD1 aligns across 7 bases. Germline CDR1 GTSNPN, CDR2 SVGIG (reference sequence). The CDR3 totals 14 residues. Losses at the gene ends were 4 bases for V and 6 bases for J; bases not matched to a gene: 9. CDR3 DNA: TGTGCCTGGAAGGGGCCGGGACAGATAAACACCATATATTTT. Amino acids: CAWKGPGQINTIYF.

The rearrangement uses TRBV9 and TRBJ1-2; 9 positions match TRBD1. V was clipped by 3 bases and J by 3 bases; unmatched bases: 12. CDR1 is SGDLS and CDR2 is YYNGEE in the germline V gene. The length of the CDR3 is 17 residues. The CDR3 loop reads CASSAPSGTGKDYGYTF. The CDR3 DNA follows: TGTGCCAGCAGCGCCCCCTCCGGGACAGGGAAGGACTATGGCTACACCTTC.

Notes on this clone: Other DNA sequences in this sample translate to the same CDR3. The rearrangement links TRBV5-1 to TRBJ1-2, with D tentatively TRBD1 (5 bases). V dropped 4 bases and J dropped 0 bases, with 10 bases sitting between them. The CDR3 has 14 amino acids. Germline V gene sequence: CDR1 SGHRS, CDR2 YFSETQ. CDR3: CASSDQGANYGYTF. The CDR3 nucleotides read TGCGCCAGCAGCGATCAGGGCGCTAACTATGGCTACACCTTC.

This chain links TRBV7-2 with TRBJ1-2; D is ambiguous. The V end was cut by 6 bases, the J end by 2 bases, with 22 bases between. The CDR3 spans 17 residues. Germline CDR1 is SGHTA and CDR2 is FQGNSA. The CDR3 coding sequence is TGTGCCAGCAGTTACCTCGGTAGATTCGGACCGAACTATGGCTACACCTTC. This codes for CASSYLGRFGPNYGYTF.

The chain employs TRBV5-5 and TRBJ2-5; the D gene is possibly TRBD2 (8 bases). Deletions cut 4 bases from V and 5 bases from J, with 27 bases between. This CDR3 is built from 18 residues. Germline CDR1 SGHKS, CDR2 YYEKEE (reference sequence). The CDR3 DNA sequence: TGTGCCAGCAGCCGTAATCAGCGGGAGAGGGGGCGGACGGAGACCCAGTACTTC. This codes for CASSRNQRERGRTETQYF.

The chain employs TRBV5-4 and TRBJ2-2, with a tentative D call TRBD1 (5 bases). This CDR3 comprises 15 residues. Germline CDR1 reads SGHNT; CDR2 reads YYREEE (reference sequence). Trimming took off 2 bases at V and 2 bases at J, with 10 bases between the two ends. The CDR3 DNA follows: TGTGCCAGCAGCTTCGACAGAGCCAACACCGGGGAGCTGTTTTTT. Protein sequence: CASSFDRANTGELFF.

This clone appeared a single time. This chain links TRBV7-9 with TRBJ2-1, with a possible D match to TRBD2 (6 bases). This CDR3 spans 15 amino acids. V lost 3 bases and J lost 2, with 11 bases in between. Germline CDR1 SEHNR, CDR2 FQNEAQ (reference sequence). For the CDR3, the DNA is TGTGCCAGCAGCTTCTCGGCGGGAACCTACAATGAGCAGTTCTTC. Translating it yields CASSFSAGTYNEQFF.

The rearrangement joins TRBV6-5 to TRBJ2-1; D is possibly TRBD2 (6 bases). The germline gives CDR1 MNHEY, CDR2 SVGAGI. This CDR3 has 16 amino acids. Trimming left V 4 bases short and J 0 bases short, with 13 bases between. CDR3 residues: CASSSNRGSSYNEQFF. CDR3 coding DNA: TGTGCCAGCAGTTCCAACCGGGGGAGCTCCTACAATGAGCAGTTCTTC.

The chain has TRBV18 and TRBJ1-2; possibly TRBD1 for D (5 bases). CDR1 and CDR2 (germline): KGHSH, LQKENI. The CDR3 extends over 13 amino acids. The V gene lost 2 bases and the J gene lost 8 bases, with 12 bases spanning the gap. The CDR3 nucleotides are TGTGCCAGCTCACCAGGAATAGGGGCAGGCTACACCTTC. Translating it yields CASSPGIGAGYTF.